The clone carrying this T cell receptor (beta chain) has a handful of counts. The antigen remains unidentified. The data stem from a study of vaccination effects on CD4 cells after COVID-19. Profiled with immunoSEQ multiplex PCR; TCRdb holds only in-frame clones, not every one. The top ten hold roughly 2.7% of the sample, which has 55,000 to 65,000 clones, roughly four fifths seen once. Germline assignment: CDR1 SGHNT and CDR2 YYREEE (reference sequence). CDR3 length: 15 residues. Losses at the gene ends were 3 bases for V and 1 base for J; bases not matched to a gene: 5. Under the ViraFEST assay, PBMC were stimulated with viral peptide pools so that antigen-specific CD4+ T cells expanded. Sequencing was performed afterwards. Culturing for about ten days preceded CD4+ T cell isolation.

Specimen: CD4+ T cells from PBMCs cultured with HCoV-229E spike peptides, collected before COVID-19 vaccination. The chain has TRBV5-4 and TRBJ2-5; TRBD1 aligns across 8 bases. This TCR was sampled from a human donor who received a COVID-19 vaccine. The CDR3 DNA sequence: TGTGCCAGCAGCTCACCTGGACAGGGCCAAGAGACCCAGTACTTC. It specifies CASSSPGQGQETQYF. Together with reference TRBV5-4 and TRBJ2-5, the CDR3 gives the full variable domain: ETGVTQSPTHLIKTRGQQVTLRCSSQSGHNTVSWYQQALGQGPQFIFQYYREEENGRGNFPPRFSGLQFPNYSSELNVNALELDDSALYLCASSSPGQGQETQYFGPGTRLLVL.